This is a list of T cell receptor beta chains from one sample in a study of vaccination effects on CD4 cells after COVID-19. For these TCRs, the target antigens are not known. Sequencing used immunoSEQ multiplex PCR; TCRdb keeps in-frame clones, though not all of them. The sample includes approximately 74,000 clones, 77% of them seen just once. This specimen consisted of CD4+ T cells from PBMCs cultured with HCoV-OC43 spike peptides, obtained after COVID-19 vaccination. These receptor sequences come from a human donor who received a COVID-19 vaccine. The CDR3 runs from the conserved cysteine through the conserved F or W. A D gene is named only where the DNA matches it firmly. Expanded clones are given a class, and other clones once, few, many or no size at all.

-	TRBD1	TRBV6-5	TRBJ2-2	CASRLDRANTGELFF	TGTGCCAGCAGACTTGACAGGGCGAACACCGGGGAGCTGTTTTTT
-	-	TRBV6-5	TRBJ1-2	CASSSHIGGYTF	TGTGCCAGCAGTTCACACATTGGTGGCTACACCTTC
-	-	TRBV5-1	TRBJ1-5	CASSLRGGNQPQHF	TGCGCCAGCAGCTTGCGAGGCGGCAATCAGCCCCAGCATTTT
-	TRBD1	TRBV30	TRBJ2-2	CAWRKGGSTGELFF	TGTGCCTGGAGGAAAGGGGGCAGCACCGGGGAGCTGTTTTTT
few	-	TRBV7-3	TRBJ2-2	CASSLIAGNTGELFF	TGTGCCAGCAGCTTAATTGCAGGGAACACCGGGGAGCTGTTTTTT
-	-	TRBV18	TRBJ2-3	CASSTRETDTQYF	TGTGCCAGCTCAACCAGGGAGACAGATACGCAGTATTTT
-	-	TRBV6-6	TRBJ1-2	CASSYPQTDGYTF	TGTGCCAGCAGCTACCCTCAGACAGATGGCTACACCTTC
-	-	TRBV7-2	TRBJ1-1	CASTTSRVTEAFF	TGTGCCAGCACCACCAGCCGGGTCACTGAAGCTTTCTTT
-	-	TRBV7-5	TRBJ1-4	CARSLLGANEKLFF	TGTGCCAGAAGCTTGCTGGGCGCTAATGAAAAACTGTTTTTT
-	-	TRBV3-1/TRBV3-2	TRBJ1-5	CASSQQDQPQHF	TGTGCCAGCAGCCAACAGGATCAGCCCCAGCATTTT
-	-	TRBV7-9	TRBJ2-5	CASSLAFLETQYF	TGTGCCAGCAGCTTAGCATTTTTAGAGACCCAGTACTTC
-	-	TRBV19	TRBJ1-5	CASTRGASQQPQHF	TGTGCCAGTACCCGGGGAGCCTCCCAACAGCCCCAGCATTTT
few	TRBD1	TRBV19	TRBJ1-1	CASSMAGGTTEAFF	TGTGCCAGTAGTATGGCAGGGGGCACCACTGAAGCTTTCTTT
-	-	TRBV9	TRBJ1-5	CASSVDWRVSPQHF	TGTGCCAGCAGCGTAGATTGGAGGGTTTCGCCCCAGCATTTT
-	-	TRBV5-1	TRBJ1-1	CASSLSTRSEAFF	TGCGCCAGCAGCTTATCGACTAGAAGTGAAGCTTTCTTT
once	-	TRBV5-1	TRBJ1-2	CASSLWGSNYGYTF	TGCGCCAGCAGCTTGTGGGGCAGTAACTATGGCTACACCTTC
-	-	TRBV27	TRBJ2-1	CASSSFGQKYNEQFF	TGTGCCAGCAGTTCCTTCGGCCAGAAATACAATGAGCAGTTCTTC
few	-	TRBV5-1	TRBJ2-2	CASSFQAGPNTGELFF	TGCGCCAGCAGCTTCCAAGCGGGCCCGAACACCGGGGAGCTGTTTTTT
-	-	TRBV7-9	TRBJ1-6	CASSDYRDFDSPLHF	TGTGCCAGCAGCGATTACAGGGATTTTGATTCACCCCTCCACTTT
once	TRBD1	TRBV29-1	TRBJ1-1	CSATPGQGLNTEAFF	TGCAGCGCCACCCCCGGACAGGGGCTGAACACTGAAGCTTTCTTT
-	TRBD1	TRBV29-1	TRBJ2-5	CSGYRGPETQYF	TGCAGCGGATACAGGGGCCCAGAGACCCAGTACTTC
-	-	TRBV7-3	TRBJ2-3	CASSLLKHPDTQYF	TGTGCCAGCAGCCTCCTCAAACACCCAGATACGCAGTATTTT
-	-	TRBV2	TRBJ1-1	CASGIRMNTEAFF	TGTGCCAGCGGTATACGTATGAACACTGAAGCTTTCTTT
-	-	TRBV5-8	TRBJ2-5	CASSRPTKGTETQYF	TGTGCCAGCAGCCGCCCGACCAAGGGGACAGAGACCCAGTACTTC
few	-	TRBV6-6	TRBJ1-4	CASSVQEKLFF	TGTGCCAGCAGTGTACAAGAAAAACTGTTTTTT
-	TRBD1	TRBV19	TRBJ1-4	CASSWRDRGTEKLFF	TGTGCCAGTAGTTGGAGGGACAGGGGAACTGAAAAACTGTTTTTT
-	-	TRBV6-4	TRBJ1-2	CASSESGYYGYTF	TGTGCCAGCAGTGAATCTGGGTACTATGGCTACACCTTC
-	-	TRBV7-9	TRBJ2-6	CASSLTRRPSGANVLTF	TGTGCCAGCAGCCTCACACGAAGGCCATCTGGGGCCAACGTCCTGACTTTC
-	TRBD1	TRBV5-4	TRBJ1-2	CATFVDRTGGGYTF	TGTGCCACCTTCGTAGACCGGACAGGGGGTGGCTACACCTTC
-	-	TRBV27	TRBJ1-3	CASSPILSGNTIYF	TGTGCCAGCAGCCCGATCCTCTCGGGAAACACCATATATTTT
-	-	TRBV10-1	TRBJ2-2	CASSDPGDTGELFF	TGCGCCAGCAGTGATCCTGGAGACACCGGGGAGCTGTTTTTT
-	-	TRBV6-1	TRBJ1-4	CASSGESLATNEKLFF	TGTGCCAGCAGTGGGGAGAGCCTTGCAACTAATGAAAAACTGTTTTTT
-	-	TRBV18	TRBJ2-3	CASSPTGITTDTQYF	TGTGCCAGCTCACCAACAGGGATTACCACAGATACGCAGTATTTT
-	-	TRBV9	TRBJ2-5	CASSPTGEETQYF	TGTGCCAGCAGCCCAACGGGGGAAGAGACCCAGTACTTC
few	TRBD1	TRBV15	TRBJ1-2	CATSRDRTGGASYTF	TGTGCCACCAGCAGAGACCGGACAGGGGGCGCGAGCTACACCTTC
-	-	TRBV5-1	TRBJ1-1	CASSLVSGASMNTEAFF	TGCGCCAGCAGCTTGGTATCAGGGGCAAGCATGAACACTGAAGCTTTCTTT
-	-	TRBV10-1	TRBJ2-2	CASSELAVTTGELFF	TGCGCCAGCAGTGAGTTGGCAGTAACCACCGGGGAGCTGTTTTTT
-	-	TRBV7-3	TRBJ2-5	CASSLIGGVETQYF	TGTGCCAGCAGCTTAATAGGCGGGGTTGAGACCCAGTACTTC
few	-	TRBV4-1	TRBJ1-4	CASSQISSATNEKLFF	TGCGCCAGCAGCCAAATTTCGAGTGCAACTAATGAAAAACTGTTTTTT
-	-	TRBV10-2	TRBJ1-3	CASSYDSRSGNTIYF	TGCGCCAGCAGTTATGACAGCCGCTCTGGAAACACCATATATTTT
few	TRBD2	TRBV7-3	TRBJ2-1	CASSFSGGGYNEQFF	TGTGCCAGCAGCTTCAGCGGGGGAGGATACAATGAGCAGTTCTTC
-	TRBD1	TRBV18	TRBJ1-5	CASSLDRAYQPQHF	TGTGCCAGCTCCCTCGACAGGGCTTATCAGCCCCAGCATTTT
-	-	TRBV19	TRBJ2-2	CASSLRTGFKNTGELFF	TGTGCCAGTAGTTTAAGAACAGGGTTTAAGAACACCGGGGAGCTGTTTTTT
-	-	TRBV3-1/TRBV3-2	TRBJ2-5	CASSQGWQGQETQYF	TGTGCCAGCAGCCAGGGGTGGCAGGGCCAAGAGACCCAGTACTTC
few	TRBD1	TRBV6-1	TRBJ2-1	CASSDEGQGSFSNEQFF	TGTGCCAGCAGTGACGAGGGACAGGGCTCTTTTTCAAATGAGCAGTTCTTC
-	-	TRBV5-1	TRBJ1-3	CASRSGLLGNTIYF	TGCGCCAGCAGATCGGGACTGCTTGGAAACACCATATATTTT
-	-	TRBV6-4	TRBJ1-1	CASRDSLNTEAFF	TGTGCCAGCAGAGACAGCCTGAACACTGAAGCTTTCTTT
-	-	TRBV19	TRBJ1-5	CASSIDGSRGQPQHF	TGTGCCAGTAGTATAGATGGTTCTAGGGGCCAGCCCCAGCATTTT
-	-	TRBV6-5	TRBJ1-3	CASSYRVSGNTIYF	TGTGCCAGCAGTTACAGGGTCTCTGGAAACACCATATATTTT
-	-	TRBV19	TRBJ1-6	CASSPPERSYNSPLHF	TGTGCCAGTAGTCCACCCGAGAGATCCTATAATTCACCCCTCCACTTT
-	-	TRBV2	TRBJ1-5	CASSDRVSNQPQHF	TGTGCCAGCAGTGACCGGGTTAGCAATCAGCCCCAGCATTTT
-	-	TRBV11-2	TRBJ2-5	CASSFGLQETQYF	TGTGCCAGCAGCTTCGGACTACAAGAGACCCAGTACTTC
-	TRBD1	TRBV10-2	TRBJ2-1	CASSKTGGNEQFF	TGCGCCAGCAGTAAGACAGGGGGCAATGAGCAGTTCTTC
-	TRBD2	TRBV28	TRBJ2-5	CASSSPGLGISETQYF	TGTGCCAGCAGTTCACCGGGACTAGGGATCTCCGAGACCCAGTACTTC
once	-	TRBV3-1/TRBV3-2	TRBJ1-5	CASSQGDGSYQPQHF	TGTGCCAGCAGCCAAGGAGACGGAAGTTATCAGCCCCAGCATTTT
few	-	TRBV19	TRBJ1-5	CASSIWAGAKGQPQHF	TGTGCCAGTAGTATCTGGGCAGGGGCTAAGGGGCAGCCCCAGCATTTT
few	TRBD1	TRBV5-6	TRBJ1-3	CASSQRQGSGNTIYF	TGTGCCAGCAGTCAGCGACAGGGGTCTGGAAACACCATATATTTT
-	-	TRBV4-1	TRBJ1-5	CASSQTSGDSRNQPQHF	TGCGCCAGCAGCCAAACATCCGGGGATAGTCGCAATCAGCCCCAGCATTTT
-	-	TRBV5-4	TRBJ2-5	CASSPPGSPETQYF	TGTGCCAGCAGCCCACCAGGGTCCCCGGAGACCCAGTACTTC
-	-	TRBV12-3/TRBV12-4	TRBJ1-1	CATYTGLNTEAFF	TGTGCCACCTACACAGGGCTGAACACTGAAGCTTTCTTT